Each of the 26 T cell receptor beta chains below was sequenced from the same sample in a study of blood T cells in healthy people across ages (dated by TCRdb to about 2015). Library creation used 5' RACE. The instrument was an Illumina HiSeq 2500. A second about 7 to 11 cycle PCR used a sample-barcoded 5' primer and a J-beta primer mix. The raw public data were reprocessed by TCRdb itself: fastp quality trimming at Q25, MiXCR clonotype calling, in-frame beta chains only. CDR3 protein sequences are deduplicated, and each keeps its most common genes and DNA. The table for this sample lists roughly 1,000,000 distinct CDR3 sequences; almost 25% of them were counted only once. About 0.69% of the sample goes to the ten largest clones. The same specimen was also included in a second study, on T cells of mothers and their children.

The specimen was blood. All receptors derive from a girl aged 2-9 years in good health.

This clonotype was counted only a few times. The chain joins TRBV9 to TRBJ1-2; no clear D gene. Trimming stripped 3 bases from V and 4 bases from J, with 13 bases between. There are 14 residues in the CDR3. Germline V gene sequence: CDR1 SGDLS, CDR2 YYNGEE. CDR3 region: CASSAPTVPYGYTF. The DNA of the CDR3 is TGTGCCAGCAGCGCCCCGACGGTACCCTATGGCTACACCTTC.

The V call is TRBV15, the J call TRBJ2-1; D is undetermined. The CDR3 has 13 residues. Germline assignment: CDR1 LNHNV and CDR2 YYDKDF (reference sequence). V was shortened by 0 bases and J by 9 bases, with 9 bases between the two germline ends. The CDR3 nucleotides read TGTGCCACCAGCAGAGAGACGTTGGGTGAGCAGTTCTTC. Residues: CATSRETLGEQFF.

V is TRBV4-1 and J is TRBJ2-2, with TRBD1 identical over 7 bases. V lost 8 bases, J lost 5 bases, and 14 bases stayed unmatched. Germline loops: CDR1 MGHRA, CDR2 YSYEKL. This CDR3 comprises 16 residues. This chain's CDR3 is CASGLEGEGATGELFF. CDR3 nucleotide sequence: TGCGCCAGCGGCCTAGAGGGTGAGGGGGCTACCGGGGAGCTGTTTTTT.

The chain combines TRBV6-2 or TRBV6-3 with TRBJ2-1, with TRBD2 matching 7 bases. The germline V gene has CDR1 MNHEY and CDR2 SVGEGT. The CDR3 contains 17 residues. Losses at the gene ends were 0 bases for V and 2 bases for J; bases not matched to a gene: 7. The CDR3 loop reads CASSYSRRERAYNEQFF. CDR3 DNA sequence: TGTGCCAGCAGTTACTCGAGGCGGGAGAGGGCCTACAATGAGCAGTTCTTC.

The sample holds many counts of this clonotype. This chain links TRBV7-2 with TRBJ2-5, with TRBD2 matching 7 bases. Germline assignment: CDR1 SGHTA and CDR2 FQGNSA. CDR3 length: 14 amino acids. The trim removed 5 bases at V and 3 bases at J, leaving 6 bases unmatched. CDR3: CASSPRLAEETQYF. The DNA for the CDR3 is TGTGCCAGCAGCCCCAGACTAGCTGAAGAGACCCAGTACTTC.

The chain joins TRBV28 to TRBJ2-1; the D is unclear. CDR3 length equals 17 residues. Germline V gene data show CDR1 as MDHEN and CDR2 as SYDVKM. V lost 4 bases and J lost 0, with 16 bases in between. The CDR3 protein is CASSSRSGPSSYNEQFF. Written as DNA, the CDR3 is TGTGCCAGCAGTTCTCGGTCGGGCCCGAGCTCCTACAATGAGCAGTTCTTC.

The V gene is TRBV29-1, the J gene TRBJ2-3; D might be TRBD2 (6 bases). Germline CDR1 is SQVTM and CDR2 is ANQGSEA. There are 13 residues in the CDR3. Trimming cost V 7 bases and J 3 bases, with 14 bases left between them. DNA of the CDR3: TGCAGCGCCGCCAGACTAGTAACAGATACGCAGTATTTT. Protein product: CSAARLVTDTQYF.

This rearrangement joins TRBV4-2 to TRBJ2-7, with 9 bases matching TRBD2. The V and J ends lost 0 bases and 2 bases, in that order; junction bases with no gene match: 14. This CDR3 has 19 residues. The germline gives CDR1 LGHNA, CDR2 YNFKEQ. CDR3 residues: CASSQELFRVAGEAYEQYF. The DNA of the CDR3 is TGTGCCAGCAGCCAAGAACTTTTTCGGGTAGCGGGGGAGGCCTACGAGCAGTACTTC.

As to this clonotype: At one end the junction does not follow the germline gene, possibly because of a read error. The chain employs TRBV7-8 and TRBJ1-4; D is uncertain. The CDR3 sequence is 15 residues long. The germline V gene has CDR1 SGHVS and CDR2 FQNEAQ. The DNA for the CDR3 is TGTGCCAGCAGCTCCCATCCTGCAACTAATGAACAACTGTTTTTT. Amino acid sequence: CASSSHPATNEQLFF.

This clonotype came up a few times. The chain carries TRBV19 and TRBJ2-5; D is unresolved. Matching the DNA end better, TRBJ2-1 makes the J call doubtful. From germline, CDR1 is LNHDA and CDR2 SQIVND (reference sequence). The length of the CDR3 is 13 residues. CDR3 in amino acids: CASSNQLYNEQFF. As DNA, the CDR3 is TGTGCCAGTAGTAACCAGCTTTACAATGAGCAGTTCTTC.

This rearrangement joins TRBV28 to TRBJ2-3; 8 nucleotides align to TRBD2. Germline trimming cut 2 bases from V and 5 bases from J; bases unmatched to any gene: 12. The CDR3 extends over 17 amino acids. Germline V gene lookup returns CDR1 MDHEN and CDR2 SYDVKM. This chain's CDR3 is CASSLVLPGTSGDTQYF. The DNA for the CDR3 is TGTGCCAGCAGTTTAGTACTTCCCGGGACTAGTGGAGATACGCAGTATTTT.

The chain carries TRBV6-5 and TRBJ2-1; TRBD2 aligns across 11 bases. V dropped 4 bases and J dropped 5; count of bases not matched to a gene: 7. CDR1 and CDR2 (germline): MNHEY, SVGAGI. This CDR3 spans 16 amino acids. As DNA, the CDR3 is TGTGCCAGCAGTTCAGGGACTAGCGGAATCCACAATGAGCAGTTCTTC. Encoded protein: CASSSGTSGIHNEQFF.

Notes on this clonotype: It is likely a read error, because the conserved phenylalanine at the end of the CDR3 is missing. The chain uses TRBV6-2 or TRBV6-3 and TRBJ1-1; D remains unclear. CDR3 length equals 11 residues. V lost 4 bases, J lost 1 base, and 1 base lay in between. CDR1 and CDR2 (germline): MNHEY, SVGEGT. The CDR3 bases are TGTGCCAGCAGTTGGAACACTGAAGCTTTCCTT. This gives the protein CASSWNTEAFL.

V gene TRBV10-3 combines with J gene TRBJ2-2; 8 nucleotides line up with TRBD2. The V gene end was trimmed by 6 bases and the J gene end by 14 bases; junction bases not matched to a gene: 8. From germline, CDR1 is ENHRY and CDR2 SYGVKD. This CDR3 comprises 12 residues. CDR3 loop: CAISEGLVDLFF. CDR3 sequence (DNA): TGTGCCATCAGCGAGGGACTAGTAGACCTGTTTTTT.

This chain uses TRBV15 with TRBJ2-1; no firm D call. Germline V gene sequence: CDR1 LNHNV, CDR2 YYDKDF (reference sequence). The CDR3 runs to 16 residues. Trimming left V 0 bases short and J 0 bases short, with 9 bases between. The DNA of the CDR3 is TGTGCCACCAGCAGAGATCAGGCGAGCTCCTACAATGAGCAGTTCTTC. This translates into CATSRDQASSYNEQFF. Full variable domain (remainder filled in from reference TRBV15 and TRBJ2-1): DAMVIQNPRYQVTQFGKPVTLSCSQTLNHNVMYWYQQKSSQAPKLLFHYYDKDFNNEADTPDNFQSRRPNTSFCFLDIRSPGLGDTAMYLCATSRDQASSYNEQFFGPGTRLTVL.

This clonotype has more than one count but fewer than ten. This chain connects TRBV5-1 to TRBJ2-3; 11 bases align to TRBD2. CDR1 is SGHRS, CDR2 YFSETQ, per germline. The CDR3 covers 17 residues. Trimming took 0 bases from V and 4 from J; bases not matched to a gene: 7. The DNA of the CDR3 is TGCGCCAGCAGCTTGGCCGTAGCGGGAGGGCCGGCAGATACGCAGTATTTT. Protein product: CASSLAVAGGPADTQYF.

A few counts support this clonotype. The rearrangement joins TRBV7-8 to TRBJ2-3; 10 bases agree with TRBD2. The V and J ends lost 5 bases and 5 bases, in that order; junction bases with no gene match: 19. The CDR3 contains 19 residues. CDR1 is SGHVS and CDR2 is FQNEAQ in the germline V gene. CDR3 amino acids: CASSRRGRMIAGGEDTQYF. In nucleotides, the CDR3 is TGTGCCAGCAGCCGCCGAGGGAGAATGATAGCGGGAGGTGAAGATACGCAGTATTTT.

The genes are TRBV29-1 and TRBJ2-7; no clear D. Trimming left V 3 bases short and J 5 bases short, with 14 bases between. Germline CDR1 and CDR2: SQVTM and ANQGSEA. This CDR3 spans 13 amino acids. The CDR3: CSVEILSGDEQYF. CDR3 nucleotide sequence: TGCAGCGTTGAGATTCTATCCGGAGACGAGCAGTACTTC.

The rearrangement joins TRBV6-5 to TRBJ2-2; TRBD1 agrees at 8 bases. J gave up 3 bases and V 6 bases, and 6 bases lay outside the gene matches. Germline loops: CDR1 MNHEY, CDR2 SVGAGI. The CDR3 has 15 residues. Here the CDR3 reads CASRRRGRDTGELFF. CDR3 nucleotides: TGTGCCAGCAGGCGCAGGGGGCGCGACACCGGGGAGCTGTTTTTT.

The sample holds a few counts of this clonotype. This sequence joins TRBV29-1 and TRBJ2-5; D gene uncertain. The J call may be faulty, since TRBJ2-7 better matches the DNA end. CDR1 and CDR2 (germline): SQVTM, ANQGSEA. There are 14 residues in the CDR3. As DNA, the CDR3 is TGCAGCGTTGAGTTCGCAGGATCCACCTACGAGCAGTACTTC. Residues: CSVEFAGSTYEQYF.

J is TRBJ2-2 and V is TRBV6-1; maybe TRBD1 (6 bases). Trimming took off 6 bases at V and 7 bases at J, with 12 bases between the two ends. Per the germline V gene, CDR1 is MNHNS and CDR2 is SASEGT. The CDR3 has 13 amino acids. The CDR3 DNA is TGTGCCAGCAGGATACAGGGTGGCGGGGAGCTGTTTTTT. Its protein is CASRIQGGGELFF.

This rearrangement joins TRBV28 to TRBJ1-5; D gene ambiguous. The CDR3 loop spans 14 amino acids. V dropped 3 bases and J dropped 6 bases, with 12 bases sitting between them. CDR1 and CDR2 from the germline V gene are MDHEN and SYDVKM. The CDR3 nucleotides read TGTGCCAGCAGTTTTTCTGGGGTTCCTCAGCCCCAGCATTTT. Translating gives CASSFSGVPQPQHF.

In its sample, this clonotype was seen a few times. The genes are TRBV7-2 and TRBJ2-7; D is possibly TRBD1 or TRBD2 (5 bases each). V was trimmed by 5 bases and J by 6 bases, leaving 14 bases between them. CDR3 length: 13 residues. Per the germline V gene, CDR1 is SGHTA and CDR2 is FQGNSA. CDR3 sequence reads: CASSPAPGLEQYF. In DNA, the CDR3 is TGTGCCAGCAGCCCGGCCCCGGGGCTCGAGCAGTACTTC.

The chain combines TRBV9 with TRBJ2-4; perhaps TRBD1 as D (5 bases). The V and J ends lost 0 bases and 8 bases respectively, with 9 bases between them. The CDR3 contains 13 residues. Germline V CDR1 and CDR2: SGDLS, YYNGEE. CDR3 region: CASSVDRSDIQYF. DNA for the CDR3: TGTGCCAGCAGCGTAGACAGGTCAGACATTCAGTACTTC.

V and J are TRBV29-1 and TRBJ2-5; D perhaps matches TRBD2 (5 bases). Germline values: CDR1 SQVTM, CDR2 ANQGSEA. This CDR3 is built from 15 residues. V shed 1 base and J shed 4 bases, with 16 bases lying between them. The CDR3 DNA sequence: TGCAGCGTTGAAGGGGTTGGAGCGGTGGGAGAGACCCAGTACTTC. This translates into CSVEGVGAVGETQYF.

In the case of this clonotype: One junction end does not reproduce the germline sequence, and a read error may be involved. The chain uses TRBV12-3 or TRBV12-4 and TRBJ2-5, with a weak D call TRBD1 (6 bases). There are 14 residues in the CDR3. The CDR3 loop is CASSLMLQGNVEFF. The CDR3 DNA follows: TGTGCCAGCAGTTTAATGCTTCAGGGGAATGTGGAGTTCTTC.